Below are 29 T cell receptor beta chains sequenced from a single sample in a study of response to subunit inactivated influenza vaccine. TCRdb re-analysed the RT-PCR reads in MiXCR, keeping a single row per CDR3 protein. Here the sample spans hundreds of thousands of distinct CDR3 sequences, around 15% being singletons. The sample consisted of PBMCs from blood, taken around 15 days before vaccination. These receptors originate from a man aged 50 or older who received an inactivated influenza vaccine.

This chain uses TRBV7-9 with TRBJ2-5; 7 positions agree with TRBD2. From germline, CDR1 is SEHNR and CDR2 FQNEAQ (reference sequence). There are 12 residues in the CDR3. Trimming removed 5 bases from V and 7 bases from J; junction bases left unmatched: 4. CDR3 DNA: TGTGCCAGCAGCGGAGGGGAGGGGACCCAGTACTTC. It encodes CASSGGEGTQYF.

This clonotype was seen a few times. This chain links TRBV7-2 with TRBJ1-3, with D possibly TRBD1 on 6 matching bases. The ends were cut back, 5 bases at V and 4 bases at J, with 12 bases in the middle. The CDR3 sequence is 14 residues long. Germline V gives CDR1 SGHTA, CDR2 FQGNSA. The CDR3 sequence: CASSLGHLGNTIYF. Written as DNA, the CDR3 is TGTGCCAGCAGCCTGGGACATTTGGGAAACACCATATATTTT.

This clonotype has only a few counts. The chain is built from TRBV29-1 and TRBJ2-5, with a tentative D call TRBD1 (7 bases). The CDR3 contains 15 residues. V gave up 3 bases and J gave up 4 bases, with 18 bases separating them. The germline V gene has CDR1 SQVTM and CDR2 ANQGSEA. CDR3 nucleotides: TGCAGCGTTGACGGGGGTGGGCAGGGGGTAGAGACCCAGTACTTC. As protein: CSVDGGGQGVETQYF. Based on the CDR3 plus reference TRBV29-1 and TRBJ2-5, the full variable domain is SAVISQKPSRDICQRGTSLTIQCQVDSQVTMMFWYRQQPGQSLTLIATANQGSEATYESGFVIDKFPISRPNLTFSTLTVSNMSPEDSSIYLCSVDGGGQGVETQYFGPGTRLLVL.

This clonotype was picked up a small number of times. This rearrangement joins TRBV5-1 to TRBJ2-1; 7 positions agree with TRBD2. The CDR3 runs 16 residues. Germline CDR1 SGHRS, CDR2 YFSETQ. Germline trimming cut 2 bases from V and 5 bases from J; bases unmatched to any gene: 10. CDR3 bases: TGCGCCAGCAGCTTCGGCGGTGGGAGGGGCCACAATGAGCAGTTCTTC. Translating it yields CASSFGGGRGHNEQFF.

There are many counts of this clonotype. The chain uses TRBV5-1 and TRBJ2-1; 7 bases map to TRBD2. Germline V gene data show CDR1 as SGHRS and CDR2 as YFSETQ. V was pared by 0 bases and J by 10 bases, with 13 bases of the junction left unmatched. This CDR3 has 16 residues. The CDR3 coding sequence is TGCGCCAGCAGCTTGGTCGGGGGAGGGCGGGCAGAGGAGCAGTTCTTC. This translates into CASSLVGGGRAEEQFF.

The chain combines TRBV4-2 with TRBJ1-6, with unresolved D. This CDR3 is 15 amino acids long. V lost 0 bases and J 6 bases, leaving 9 bases between the germline ends. The germline CDR1 and CDR2 sequences are LGHNA and YNFKEQ. The CDR3 DNA is TGTGCCAGCAGCCAAGATCTCACGACTAATTCACCCCTCCACTTT. Residues: CASSQDLTTNSPLHF.

This clonotype was detected ten times or more. V is TRBV29-1 and J is TRBJ2-7; a possible D gene is TRBD2 (6 bases). CDR1 is SQVTM and CDR2 is ANQGSEA in the germline V gene. Deletions cut 6 bases from V and 6 bases from J, with 18 bases between. There are 13 residues in the CDR3. The CDR3 nucleotides read TGCAGCGTGGGGGGACGGACCATCCCCGAGCAGTACTTC. Protein: CSVGGRTIPEQYF.

Only one count was recorded for this clonotype. One end of the junction is discordant with germline, which a read error may explain. The chain couples TRBV5-1 to TRBJ2-3; D remains unclear. The CDR3 sequence is 13 residues long. CDR1 SGHRS and CDR2 YFSETQ come from the germline V gene. This CDR3 is CASSLSTVEAQFF. The CDR3 bases are TGCGCCAGCAGCTTGTCCACGGTCGAGGCGCAGTTTTTT.

The chain uses TRBV20-1 and TRBJ2-1, with 13 positions matching TRBD2. This CDR3 spans 18 amino acids. Germline CDR1 DFQATT, CDR2 SNEGSKA (reference sequence). The ends lost 0 bases at V and 4 bases at J; junction bases unmatched: 9. The CDR3 DNA sequence: TGCAGTGCTAGAGATTTTAGACTAGCGGGAGGACGGTACAATGAGCAGTTCTTC. Residues: CSARDFRLAGGRYNEQFF.

This clonotype was seen only a few times. The chain couples TRBV15 to TRBJ2-1, with D possibly called TRBD1 or TRBD2 (5 bases each). Germline V gene sequence: CDR1 LNHNV, CDR2 YYDKDF (reference sequence). Trimming cost V 0 bases and J 10 bases, with 19 bases left between them. This CDR3 is built from 16 residues. CDR3 region: CATSRDPAGILEEQFF. The CDR3 bases are TGTGCCACCAGCAGAGATCCGGCAGGGATACTAGAGGAGCAGTTCTTC.

The CDR3 protein is CASSFQRGGGETQYF. CDR3 nucleotides: TGTGCCAGCAGTTTTCAGCGGGGGGGGGGTGAGACCCAGTACTTC. This chain joins TRBV6-5 and TRBJ2-5; 10 positions agree with TRBD2. V lost 4 bases and J lost 5; bases outside the gene matches: 7. This CDR3 is built from 15 residues. Germline V CDR1 and CDR2: MNHEY, SVGAGI.

The sample holds a few counts of this clonotype. V and J are TRBV5-1 and TRBJ1-1, with D possibly matching TRBD1 (5 bases). Trimming cost V 0 bases and J 3 bases, with 12 bases left between them. Germline V gene lookup returns CDR1 SGHRS and CDR2 YFSETQ. The CDR3 is 15 amino acids. CDR3 nucleotide sequence: TGCGCCAGCAGCTTGGATGGACGGGGGGACACTGAAGCTTTCTTT. Encoded protein: CASSLDGRGDTEAFF.

The V and J genes are TRBV5-1 and TRBJ2-1; 8 positions match TRBD1. Germline values: CDR1 SGHRS, CDR2 YFSETQ. With V trimmed by 4 bases and J by 1 base, 1 base remained unmatched. There are 14 residues in the CDR3. CDR3 protein: CASSRTGSYNEQFF. As DNA, the CDR3 is TGCGCCAGCAGCCGGACAGGGTCCTACAATGAGCAGTTCTTC. Filled out from reference TRBV5-1 and TRBJ2-1, the complete variable domain reads KAGVTQTPRYLIKTRGQQVTLSCSPISGHRSVSWYQQTPGQGLQFLFEYFSETQRNKGNFPGRFSGRQFSNSRSEMNVSTLELGDSALYLCASSRTGSYNEQFFGPGTRLTVL.

The chain is built from TRBV6-2 or TRBV6-3 and TRBJ2-7, with D perhaps assigned TRBD1 or TRBD2 (5 bases each). This CDR3 is 17 amino acids long. V dropped 1 base and J dropped 2 bases, with 18 bases sitting between them. Germline CDR1 is MNHEY and CDR2 is SVGEGT. This chain's CDR3 is CASSYYKFEGRTYEQYF. The CDR3 region has the DNA TGTGCCAGCAGTTACTACAAATTTGAGGGACGGACCTACGAGCAGTACTTC.

The CDR3 DNA sequence: TGTGCCAGCAGTTTCCTATCGACAGGGTTTTATTCACCCCTCCACTTT. As protein: CASSFLSTGFYSPLHF. The chain couples TRBV27 to TRBJ1-6; 7 bases fit TRBD1. Germline lookup yields CDR1 MNHEY and CDR2 SMNVEV (reference sequence). Unmatched junction bases numbered 10, after V lost 3 bases and J lost 8 bases. The CDR3 is 16 residues long.

This chain links TRBV5-8 with TRBJ2-1; 10 bases agree with TRBD2. Germline CDR1 is SGHTS and CDR2 is YDEGEE. J was trimmed by 8 bases and V by 0 bases; bases with no gene match: 5. The CDR3 is made up of 15 amino acids. The CDR3 sequence is CASSLGLAGAYEQFF. CDR3 sequence (DNA): TGTGCCAGCAGCTTGGGGCTAGCGGGAGCCTATGAGCAGTTCTTC.

This chain connects TRBV28 to TRBJ2-5; possibly TRBD1 for D (5 bases). Looked up from germline, CDR1 is MDHEN and CDR2 is SYDVKM. The CDR3 is 16 amino acids. V was trimmed by 8 bases and J by 3 bases, leaving 22 bases between them. The chain's CDR3 is CASARPLGPREETQYF. The CDR3 DNA sequence: TGTGCCAGCGCACGCCCCCTGGGGCCTCGCGAAGAGACCCAGTACTTC.

This chain connects TRBV12-5 to TRBJ2-2; TRBD2 agrees at 13 bases. The germline CDR1 and CDR2 sequences are LGHNT and FRNRAP. J was trimmed by 6 bases and V by 5 bases; bases with no gene match: 6. This CDR3 comprises 16 residues. CDR3 loop: CASGQTSGRAPGELFF. The CDR3 DNA is TGTGCTAGTGGTCAAACTAGCGGGAGGGCCCCCGGGGAGCTGTTTTTT.

Only a few counts were recorded for this clonotype. The chain combines TRBV5-1 with TRBJ2-7; possibly TRBD1 for D (5 bases). CDR1 and CDR2 (germline): SGHRS, YFSETQ. With 1 base removed from V and 6 bases from J, the gap between germline ends came to 14 bases. This CDR3 is built from 14 residues. The CDR3 bases are TGCGCCAGCAGCTTGAGCAGGGTGTTAGGCGAGCAGTACTTC. Translating it yields CASSLSRVLGEQYF.

The chain links TRBV9 to TRBJ1-2; 12 bases match TRBD1. Germline V lookup: CDR1 SGDLS, CDR2 YYNGEE. The CDR3 has 16 residues. J was trimmed by 2 bases and V by 4 bases; bases with no gene match: 6. For the CDR3, the DNA is TGTGCCAGCAGCACCATGGGACAGGGGGCGAACTATGGCTACACCTTC. Residues: CASSTMGQGANYGYTF.

This sequence joins TRBV2 and TRBJ1-5; TRBD1 matches at 8 bases. V lost 7 bases to trimming and J lost 4 bases; unmatched junction nucleotides: 6. The length of the CDR3 is 14 residues. Germline V CDR1 and CDR2: SNHLY, FYNNEI. CDR3 coding DNA: TGTGCCAGCACGAGGACAGGGACGAATCAGCCCCAGCATTTT. Protein product: CASTRTGTNQPQHF.

This chain links TRBV2 with TRBJ2-3; 9 bases fit TRBD2. The germline gives CDR1 SNHLY, CDR2 FYNNEI. J was trimmed by 3 bases and V by 1 base; bases with no gene match: 11. The CDR3 runs 18 residues. CDR3 residues: CASSEDASGTLLTDTQYF. In DNA form, the CDR3 reads TGTGCCAGCAGTGAAGACGCTAGCGGGACCCTTTTGACAGATACGCAGTATTTT.

This clonotype was detected many times. V and J are TRBV3-1 and TRBJ2-1; D is tentatively TRBD1 or TRBD2 (5 bases each). The CDR3 has 13 residues. CDR1 and CDR2 (germline): LGHDT, YNNKEL (reference sequence). Deletions cut 4 bases from V and 4 bases from J, with 8 bases between. For the CDR3, the DNA is TGTGCCAGCAGCCGGGACCTATACAATGAGCAGTTCTTC. Amino acids: CASSRDLYNEQFF.

At least ten counts were recorded for this clonotype. The V gene is TRBV4-3, the J gene TRBJ1-2; 12 bases agree with TRBD1. The junction had 6 bases not matched to a gene; V was cut back by 0 bases and J by 4 bases. The CDR3 runs 17 residues. Germline V gene lookup returns CDR1 LGHNA and CDR2 YSLEER. CDR3 coding DNA: TGCGCCAGCAGCCAAGATCGGGGGACAGGGGGCGTCTATGGCTACACCTTC. Protein sequence: CASSQDRGTGGVYGYTF.

This clonotype was counted at least ten times. The rearrangement joins TRBV24-1 to TRBJ2-1, with D unclear. CDR3 length equals 12 residues. V shed 4 bases and J shed 9 bases, with 9 bases lying between them. The germline CDR1 and CDR2 sequences are KGHDR and SFDVKD. DNA of the CDR3: TGTGCCACCAGTGAATTGGGAAGTGAGCAGTTCTTC. This sequence encodes CATSELGSEQFF.

The chain combines TRBV28 with TRBJ2-1, with D unresolved. The V gene's germline CDR1 is MDHEN and CDR2 SYDVKM. Trimming took 6 bases from V and 11 from J, leaving 20 bases between them. This CDR3 has 14 amino acids. Here the CDR3 reads CASSTAVLSGQQFF. CDR3 DNA: TGTGCCAGCAGCACCGCCGTCCTATCTGGACAGCAGTTCTTC.

This clonotype was counted between two and nine times. V gene TRBV5-1 combines with J gene TRBJ2-5; D may be TRBD1 (5 bases). Germline CDR1 is SGHRS and CDR2 is YFSETQ. Trimming left V 1 base short and J 6 bases short, with 19 bases between. This CDR3 is 16 amino acids long. DNA of the CDR3: TGCGCCAGCAGCTTGATATCTCGTGACAGTGGAAAGACCCAGTACTTC. Amino acids: CASSLISRDSGKTQYF.

The rearrangement joins TRBV11-1 to TRBJ2-4, with TRBD2 matching 8 bases. CDR1 and CDR2 from the germline V gene are SGHAT and FQDESV (reference sequence). The CDR3 is 14 amino acids. Germline trimming cut 2 bases from V and 6 bases from J; bases unmatched to any gene: 3. This chain's CDR3 is CASSLYGGGNIQYF. In DNA, the CDR3 is TGTGCCAGCAGCTTATACGGGGGGGGAAACATTCAGTACTTC.

The sample holds a few counts of this clonotype. J is TRBJ2-1 and V is TRBV12-3 or TRBV12-4; the match to TRBD1 covers 9 bases. The V and J ends lost 4 bases and 7 bases, in that order; junction bases with no gene match: 8. There are 15 residues in the CDR3. CDR3 sequence reads: CASSSPGTGRNEQFF. Here the CDR3 DNA reads TGTGCCAGCAGTTCCCCCGGGACAGGGAGGAATGAGCAGTTCTTC.